These 20 T cell receptor beta chains originate from one sample sequenced in a study of blood T cell repertoires in COVID-19. Assay: immunoSEQ multiplex PCR; the TCRdb copy retains only in-frame clones and omits some. Found here are over 200,000 clones, 65% to 90% of them singletons; the top ten hold around 4.7%. What was sequenced was peripheral blood. These TCRs come from a human donor in a cohort sampled during active COVID-19.

V gene TRBV27 combines with J gene TRBJ1-2; perhaps TRBD1 as D (6 bases). V was shortened by 2 bases and J by 6 bases, with 19 bases between the two germline ends. The CDR3 is 16 amino acids. CDR1 is MNHEY and CDR2 is SMNVEV in the germline V gene (reference sequence). CDR3 sequence: CASSLTGRPTRNGYTF. CDR3 DNA: TGTGCCAGCAGTTTAACAGGGCGCCCCACACGTAATGGCTACACCTTC.

The chain has TRBV28 and TRBJ1-2; D is perhaps TRBD1 (6 bases). The CDR3 extends over 15 amino acids. The ends were cut back, 4 bases at V and 4 bases at J, with 16 bases in the middle. Germline V gene sequence: CDR1 MDHEN, CDR2 SYDVKM. DNA for the CDR3: TGTGCCAGCAGTTCGCCTACAGGGTTGAGCTATGGCTACACCTTC. Its protein product is CASSSPTGLSYGYTF.

This clone has only one observation. The V call is TRBV5-1, the J call TRBJ2-5; 8 bases are a match to TRBD2. V lost 0 bases and J lost 2; bases outside the gene matches: 3. From germline, CDR1 is SGHRS and CDR2 YFSETQ. There are 15 residues in the CDR3. The CDR3 DNA reads TGCGCCAGCAGCTTGGCGAGCGGGAGACAAGAGACCCAGTACTTC. Translated, it gives CASSLASGRQETQYF.

The chain uses TRBV6-5 and TRBJ1-5; unclear D gene. V was trimmed by 6 bases and J by 2 bases, leaving 8 bases between them. CDR1 is MNHEY, CDR2 SVGAGI, per germline. The CDR3 spans 13 residues. DNA for the CDR3: TGTGCCAGCAGAATGAGGGGCAATCAGCCCCAGCATTTT. The encoded protein is CASRMRGNQPQHF.

The chain links TRBV21-1 to TRBJ1-1; the table's D call TRBD1 went unverified against the DNA. TRBV21-1 is labeled a pseudogene. This CDR3 is 15 amino acids long. CDR3 in DNA: TGTGCCAGCAGCAAATTAGACAGGGAGGTAAGAAAAGCTTTCTTT. Amino acids: CASSKLDREVRKAFF.

This clone was detected once. The chain has TRBV12-3 or TRBV12-4 and TRBJ2-5; TRBD2 agrees at 10 bases. The ends lost 6 bases at V and 5 bases at J; junction bases unmatched: 3. This CDR3 region has 13 residues. CDR3 sequence: CASSPGLAETQYF. The CDR3 bases are TGTGCCAGCAGCCCGGGACTAGCGGAGACCCAGTACTTC.

V and J are TRBV4-2 and TRBJ2-7; 8 positions match TRBD2. The V gene's germline CDR1 is LGHNA and CDR2 YNFKEQ. This CDR3 has 14 residues. V trimming: 1 base; J trimming: 2 bases; junction bases outside the gene matches: 1. CDR3 sequence: CASSQGSGTYEQYF. The CDR3 nucleotides are TGTGCCAGCAGCCAAGGTAGCGGGACCTACGAGCAGTACTTC.

This clone was detected only a few times. The J gene is TRBJ1-5, the V gene TRBV6-5; 8 bases map to TRBD1. The trim removed 6 bases at V and 4 bases at J, leaving 8 bases unmatched. This CDR3 spans 15 amino acids. Germline V gene data show CDR1 as MNHEY and CDR2 as SVGAGI. The CDR3 sequence: CASRPTRTGNQPQHF. CDR3 nucleotides: TGTGCCAGCAGGCCTACAAGGACAGGGAATCAGCCCCAGCATTTT.

This clone was seen more than once but under ten times. The chain combines TRBV5-4 with TRBJ1-6; D unresolved. This CDR3 region has 16 residues. V was trimmed by 0 bases and J by 8 bases, leaving 15 bases between them. CDR1 SGHNT and CDR2 YYREEE come from the germline V gene (reference sequence). The chain's CDR3 is CASSLDGGIRDSPLHF. In nucleotides, the CDR3 is TGTGCCAGCAGCTTGGATGGCGGGATTCGGGATTCACCCCTCCACTTT.

The genes are TRBV19 and TRBJ2-3; the match to TRBD2 covers 13 bases. The CDR3 is made up of 17 amino acids. V lost 3 bases to trimming and J lost 5 bases; unmatched junction nucleotides: 8. CDR1 is LNHDA and CDR2 is SQIVND in the germline V gene (reference sequence). This chain's CDR3 is CASSMLLAGGPGDTQYF. The CDR3 DNA reads TGTGCCAGTAGTATGCTACTAGCGGGAGGGCCAGGAGATACGCAGTATTTT.

The V call is TRBV30, the J call TRBJ1-1; the D gene is possibly TRBD1 (6 bases). Between the trimmed V and J ends, which lost 8 bases and 0 bases, there was a span of 10 bases. Germline CDR1 is GTSNPN and CDR2 is SVGIG (reference sequence). CDR3 length equals 12 residues. The CDR3 DNA follows: TGTGCCCAGGGGAGAATGAACACTGAAGCTTTCTTT. It encodes CAQGRMNTEAFF.

The chain uses TRBV5-1 and TRBJ2-7, with a weak D call TRBD1 (5 bases). V was shortened by 0 bases and J by 6 bases, with 10 bases between the two germline ends. Germline CDR1 is SGHRS and CDR2 is YFSETQ. This CDR3 region has 13 residues. The CDR3 DNA is TGCGCCAGCAGCTTGGCCGGACACACCGAGCAGTACTTC. Residues: CASSLAGHTEQYF.

The rearrangement uses TRBV5-4 and TRBJ1-1, with D maybe TRBD1 (6 bases). The V end lost 2 bases, the J end lost 4 bases, and 9 bases lay between the germline ends. The CDR3 extends over 13 amino acids. Looked up from germline, CDR1 is SGHNT and CDR2 is YYREEE (reference sequence). DNA for the CDR3: TGTGCCAGCAGCTTCAGGGGCCGCACTGAAGCTTTCTTT. It translates to CASSFRGRTEAFF. Based on the CDR3 plus reference TRBV5-4 and TRBJ1-1, the full variable domain is ETGVTQSPTHLIKTRGQQVTLRCSSQSGHNTVSWYQQALGQGPQFIFQYYREEENGRGNFPPRFSGLQFPNYSSELNVNALELDDSALYLCASSFRGRTEAFFGQGTRLTVV.

This chain links TRBV28 with TRBJ2-5; 7 nucleotides align to TRBD2. J was trimmed by 5 bases and V by 2 bases; bases with no gene match: 8. CDR3 length equals 15 residues. Germline V gives CDR1 MDHEN, CDR2 SYDVKM. Here the CDR3 DNA reads TGTGCCAGCAGTTTAGCCGGCCTAGCGGTGGAGACCCAGTACTTC. As protein: CASSLAGLAVETQYF.

The V and J genes are TRBV5-4 and TRBJ2-1; 8 bases align to TRBD2. This CDR3 has 15 amino acids. Unmatched junction bases numbered 5, after V lost 2 bases and J lost 4 bases. Germline V gives CDR1 SGHNT, CDR2 YYREEE (reference sequence). DNA for the CDR3: TGTGCCAGCAGCTTAACGGGAGGGGGATACAATGAGCAGTTCTTC. It translates to CASSLTGGGYNEQFF. The whole variable domain, remainder taken from reference TRBV5-4 and TRBJ2-1, is ETGVTQSPTHLIKTRGQQVTLRCSSQSGHNTVSWYQQALGQGPQFIFQYYREEENGRGNFPPRFSGLQFPNYSSELNVNALELDDSALYLCASSLTGGGYNEQFFGPGTRLTVL.

The chain combines TRBV15 with TRBJ2-7, with 9 positions matching TRBD2. CDR3 length equals 15 residues. The V and J ends lost 4 bases and 5 bases, in that order; junction bases with no gene match: 9. Germline V gives CDR1 LNHNV, CDR2 YYDKDF (reference sequence). CDR3 nucleotides: TGTGCCACCAGCACTCCCAGTAGCGGGAGCCACGAGCAGTACTTC. The encoded protein is CATSTPSSGSHEQYF. Complete variable domain (other parts from reference TRBV15 and TRBJ2-7): DAMVIQNPRYQVTQFGKPVTLSCSQTLNHNVMYWYQQKSSQAPKLLFHYYDKDFNNEADTPDNFQSRRPNTSFCFLDIRSPGLGDTAMYLCATSTPSSGSHEQYFGPGTRLTVT.

The chain is built from TRBV7-3 and TRBJ2-3, with 13 nucleotides matching TRBD2. Germline V CDR1 and CDR2: SGHTA, FQGTGA. The CDR3 spans 15 residues. V lost 5 bases to trimming and J lost 3 bases; unmatched junction nucleotides: 2. The chain's CDR3 is CASSATSGRTDTQYF. CDR3 bases: TGTGCCAGCAGCGCGACTAGCGGGAGGACAGATACGCAGTATTTT.

This clone has more than one count but fewer than ten. The CDR3 bases are TGTGCCTGGAGTCCCCCGGGGGGGGAGGCTGAAAAACTGTTTTTT. Encoded protein: CAWSPPGGEAEKLFF. The J gene is TRBJ1-4, the V gene TRBV30; weak D call: TRBD1 (5 bases). The CDR3 runs 15 residues. Germline loops: CDR1 GTSNPN, CDR2 SVGIG (reference sequence). V lost 2 bases, J lost 7 bases, and 17 bases lay in between. The variable domain in full, with the rest retrieved from reference TRBV30 and TRBJ1-4, is SQTIHQWPATLVQPVGSPLSLECTVEGTSNPNLYWYRQAAGRGLQLLFYSVGIGQISSEVPQNLSASRPQDRQFILSSKKLLLSDSGFYLCAWSPPGGEAEKLFFGSGTQLSVL.

This chain connects TRBV30 to TRBJ1-3; 7 bases fit TRBD1. CDR3 size: 14 residues. V was clipped by 5 bases and J by 1 base; unmatched bases: 5. The germline gives CDR1 GTSNPN, CDR2 SVGIG (reference sequence). The CDR3 bases are TGTGCCTGGTCCCCAGGGGGATCTGGAAACACCATATATTTT. Its protein product is CAWSPGGSGNTIYF.

This sequence joins TRBV29-1 and TRBJ1-6, with 7 bases fitting TRBD1. Germline trimming cut 4 bases from V and 3 bases from J; bases unmatched to any gene: 0. Germline V CDR1 and CDR2: SQVTM, ANQGSEA. There are 13 residues in the CDR3. CDR3 region: CSVGQGYNSPLHF. CDR3 nucleotides: TGCAGCGTTGGACAGGGCTATAATTCACCCCTCCACTTT. Using reference TRBV29-1 and TRBJ1-6 for the parts outside the CDR3, the full variable domain is SAVISQKPSRDICQRGTSLTIQCQVDSQVTMMFWYRQQPGQSLTLIATANQGSEATYESGFVIDKFPISRPNLTFSTLTVSNMSPEDSSIYLCSVGQGYNSPLHFGNGTRLTVT.